These 5 T cell receptor beta chains were sequenced from one sample in a study of graft-versus-host responses after intestinal transplantation. These TCRs' antigens remain unknown. TCRdb's table, derived via immunoSEQ multiplex PCR, lists solely in-frame clones and lacks some. The sample has nearly 95,000 clones, approximately 94% seen once. Sequences were derived from unstimulated CD8+ T cells sorted from spleen or lymph node cells, sampled before intestinal transplant. The source of these receptors is a human donor who received an intestinal transplant.

V gene TRBV15 combines with J gene TRBJ1-6; possibly TRBD1 for D (5 bases). With 7 bases removed from V and 10 bases from J, the gap between germline ends came to 14 bases. The CDR3 is 13 residues long. In germline, CDR1 is LNHNV, CDR2 YYDKDF (reference sequence). The CDR3 loop is CATTREVGSPLHF. CDR3 in DNA: TGTGCCACCACCAGGGAGGTCGGATCACCCCTCCACTTT.

This chain links TRBV7-6 with TRBJ1-4; D remains unclear. The CDR3 totals 16 residues. Trimming stripped 5 bases from V and 3 bases from J, with 16 bases between. The germline gives CDR1 SGHVS, CDR2 FNYEAQ. DNA of the CDR3: TGTGCCAGCAGCCCCGACGGGGTTCGGGCTAATGAAAAACTGTTTTTT. It encodes CASSPDGVRANEKLFF.

The chain links TRBV19 to TRBJ1-6, with 8 bases matching TRBD1. Per germline, CDR1 LNHDA and CDR2 SQIVND (reference sequence). The CDR3 is 15 amino acids. After removal of 2 bases from V and 5 bases from J, the junction contained 2 bases not matched to a gene. The CDR3 reads CASSIWTGNNSPLHF. The CDR3 nucleotides are TGTGCCAGTAGTATATGGACAGGGAATAATTCACCCCTCCACTTT.

The V and J genes are TRBV11-2 and TRBJ2-7; D unclear. Per germline, CDR1 SGHAT and CDR2 FQNNGV. The CDR3 covers 14 residues. V was shortened by 3 bases and J by 0 bases, with 9 bases between the two germline ends. CDR3 bases: TGTGCCAGCAGCTTTACTACGAACTCCTACGAGCAGTACTTC. Translation: CASSFTTNSYEQYF.

The chain links TRBV4-3 to TRBJ1-1, with 7 bases identical to TRBD1. Per the germline V gene, CDR1 is LGHNA and CDR2 is YSLEER. The CDR3 is made up of 15 amino acids. V dropped 0 bases and J dropped 4; count of bases not matched to a gene: 5. The CDR3 region has the DNA TGCGCCAGCAGCCAAGATGGGACAGTGACCACTGAAGCTTTCTTT. This gives the protein CASSQDGTVTTEAFF.